The present entry profiles one T cell receptor beta chain with its context. Its antigen is undetermined. Treatment indicated: oral pan-JAK inhibitor, 5-10 mg twice daily. Samples from alopecia areata patients were lesional scalp punch biopsies and peripheral blood. This sample was included in a study of CD8+ T cells in alopecia areata. Overall study context: The SALT score measured affected scalp surface percentage in treated patients.

Study results and caveats: Scalp and blood retained many expanded lesional clones during tofacitinib. Patients displayed less clarity in TCR sharing than mice, a finding possibly related to HLA.

Sequencing used cDNA as its template, made by extracting RNA and reverse transcribing it. Data came from immunoSEQ multiplex PCR; TCRdb stores just in-frame clones and leaves some out. The data show a few hundred thousand clones, more than 30% seen once. The starting material was CD4+ T cells sorted from blood, obtained around week 31, from a patient treated with tofacitinib. This clonotype was sampled from a human donor with alopecia areata.

The CDR3 spells CSGGDVNEQFF. DNA of the CDR3: TGCAGCGGGGGGGACGTTAATGAGCAGTTCTTC. The chain uses TRBV29-1 and TRBJ2-1, with D possibly being TRBD2 (6 bases). The ends were cut back, 7 bases at V and 7 bases at J, with 11 bases in the middle. The germline gives CDR1 SQVTM, CDR2 ANQGSEA. The CDR3 is 11 amino acids.